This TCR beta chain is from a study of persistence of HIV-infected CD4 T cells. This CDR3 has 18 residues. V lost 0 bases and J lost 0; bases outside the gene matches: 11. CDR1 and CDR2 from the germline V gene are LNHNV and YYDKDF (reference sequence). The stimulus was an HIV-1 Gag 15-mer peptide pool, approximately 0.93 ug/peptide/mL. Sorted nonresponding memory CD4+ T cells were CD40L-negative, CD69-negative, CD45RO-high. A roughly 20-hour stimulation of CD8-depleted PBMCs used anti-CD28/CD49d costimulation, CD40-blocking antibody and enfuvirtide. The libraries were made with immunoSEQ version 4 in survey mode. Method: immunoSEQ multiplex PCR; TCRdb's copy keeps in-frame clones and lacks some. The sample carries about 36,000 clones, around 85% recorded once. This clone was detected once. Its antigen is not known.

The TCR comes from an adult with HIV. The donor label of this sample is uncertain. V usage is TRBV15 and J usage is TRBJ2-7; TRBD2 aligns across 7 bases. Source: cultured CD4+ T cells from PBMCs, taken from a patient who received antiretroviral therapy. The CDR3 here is CATSRDIVREGDSYEQYF. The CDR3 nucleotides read TGTGCCACCAGCAGAGATATCGTTAGGGAGGGCGACTCCTACGAGCAGTACTTC.